A selection of T cell receptor beta chains follows, all from one sample in a study of T cell responses to AZD1222 COVID-19 vaccine. TCRdb's table, derived via immunoSEQ multiplex PCR, lists solely in-frame clones and lacks some. The table lists 90,000 to 130,000 clones, around nine tenths of them singletons. The sequences come from peripheral blood, collected 28 days after the second AZD1222 dose. The receptors stem from an adult who received the AZD1222 COVID-19 vaccine. Each CDR3 is given with its conserved first and last residue. Fields, in order: D gene, V gene, clone size, J gene, CDR3 protein, CDR3 DNA. A D gene is named only where the DNA matches it firmly. Expanded clones get a size class; other rows say once, few or many, or leave the size out.

d_gene: NA
v_gene: TRBV10-3
abundance: NA
j_gene: TRBJ2-7
CDR3aa: CAISESGRHEQYF
CDR3nt: TGTGCCATCAGTGAGTCGGGCAGGCACGAGCAGTACTTC

d_gene: NA
v_gene: TRBV10-3
abundance: NA
j_gene: TRBJ2-7
CDR3aa: CASAGTEAYEQYF
CDR3nt: TGTGCCAGCGCCGGGACCGAAGCCTACGAGCAGTACTTC

d_gene: NA
v_gene: TRBV30
abundance: once
j_gene: TRBJ1-6
CDR3aa: CAWSVRTDNSPLHF
CDR3nt: TGTGCCTGGAGTGTAAGGACAGATAATTCACCCCTCCACTTT

d_gene: NA
v_gene: TRBV5-6
abundance: NA
j_gene: TRBJ1-2
CDR3aa: CASSLFEEYGYTF
CDR3nt: TGTGCCAGCAGCTTATTTGAAGAATATGGCTACACCTTC

d_gene: NA
v_gene: TRBV19
abundance: NA
j_gene: TRBJ2-1
CDR3aa: CASRIRGTGGYEQFF
CDR3nt: TGTGCCAGTAGGATTCGGGGGACTGGTGGCTATGAGCAGTTCTTC

d_gene: NA
v_gene: TRBV14
abundance: NA
j_gene: TRBJ2-7
CDR3aa: CASSPSQGLTYEQYF
CDR3nt: TGTGCCAGCAGCCCCTCGCAGGGACTGACCTACGAGCAGTACTTC

d_gene: NA
v_gene: TRBV25-1
abundance: NA
j_gene: TRBJ1-4
CDR3aa: CASSDETVDEKLFF
CDR3nt: TGTGCCAGCAGTGACGAGACGGTCGACGAAAAACTGTTTTTT

d_gene: TRBD2
v_gene: TRBV27
abundance: NA
j_gene: TRBJ2-7
CDR3aa: CASSLTSGGLYEQYF
CDR3nt: TGTGCCAGCAGTTTGACTAGCGGGGGCCTCTACGAGCAGTACTTC

d_gene: NA
v_gene: TRBV18
abundance: NA
j_gene: TRBJ1-3
CDR3aa: CASSPSQGSGNTIYF
CDR3nt: TGTGCCAGCTCACCGTCACAGGGCTCTGGAAACACCATATATTTT

d_gene: TRBD1
v_gene: TRBV2
abundance: once
j_gene: TRBJ1-1
CDR3aa: CASRRDRASNTEAFF
CDR3nt: TGTGCCAGCAGGCGGGACAGGGCGTCGAACACTGAAGCTTTCTTT

d_gene: NA
v_gene: TRBV4-1
abundance: NA
j_gene: TRBJ1-3
CDR3aa: CASSQDSGSGNTIYF
CDR3nt: TGCGCCAGCAGCCAAGATTCAGGGAGTGGAAACACCATATATTTT

d_gene: TRBD2
v_gene: TRBV3-1/TRBV3-2
abundance: NA
j_gene: TRBJ2-7
CDR3aa: CASSQDRTSGVLSSYEQYF
CDR3nt: TGTGCCAGCAGCCAAGACAGAACTAGCGGGGTTTTGAGCTCCTACGAGCAGTACTTC

d_gene: NA
v_gene: TRBV7-9
abundance: NA
j_gene: TRBJ2-7
CDR3aa: CASSPTAGPTYEQYF
CDR3nt: TGTGCCAGCAGCCCTACGGCGGGACCCACCTACGAGCAGTACTTC

d_gene: NA
v_gene: TRBV9
abundance: NA
j_gene: TRBJ1-1
CDR3aa: CASSVGQVNTEAFF
CDR3nt: TGTGCCAGCAGCGTAGGACAGGTGAACACTGAAGCTTTCTTT

d_gene: TRBD1
v_gene: TRBV9
abundance: NA
j_gene: TRBJ2-7
CDR3aa: CASSVETGEYF
CDR3nt: TGTGCCAGCAGCGTCGAGACAGGGGAGTACTTC

d_gene: TRBD2
v_gene: TRBV5-1
abundance: NA
j_gene: TRBJ2-5
CDR3aa: CASSSTSGGVETQYF
CDR3nt: TGCGCCAGCAGTTCGACTAGCGGGGGGGTTGAGACCCAGTACTTC

d_gene: NA
v_gene: TRBV18
abundance: NA
j_gene: TRBJ1-1
CDR3aa: CASSPLFGKNTEAFF
CDR3nt: TGTGCCAGCTCACCATTATTCGGGAAGAACACTGAAGCTTTCTTT

d_gene: NA
v_gene: TRBV5-1
abundance: NA
j_gene: TRBJ2-3
CDR3aa: CASSLTDTQYF
CDR3nt: TGCGCCAGCAGCTTAACAGATACGCAGTATTTT

d_gene: TRBD1
v_gene: TRBV7-2
abundance: NA
j_gene: TRBJ1-1
CDR3aa: CASSPQGASRSWNTEAFF
CDR3nt: TGTGCCAGCAGCCCCCAGGGGGCGTCGAGAAGTTGGAACACTGAAGCTTTCTTT

d_gene: TRBD1
v_gene: TRBV7-8
abundance: NA
j_gene: TRBJ2-3
CDR3aa: CASRRNRGADTQYF
CDR3nt: TGTGCCAGCAGGCGTAACAGGGGTGCAGATACGCAGTATTTT

d_gene: NA
v_gene: TRBV28
abundance: NA
j_gene: TRBJ1-1
CDR3aa: CASSLQGGAFF
CDR3nt: TGTGCCAGCAGCCTCCAGGGTGGCGCTTTCTTT

d_gene: NA
v_gene: TRBV5-1
abundance: NA
j_gene: TRBJ2-2
CDR3aa: CASSFLRGNVGTGELFF
CDR3nt: TGCGCCAGCAGCTTCCTCAGGGGTAATGTAGGAACCGGGGAGCTGTTTTTT

d_gene: NA
v_gene: TRBV7-2
abundance: once
j_gene: TRBJ1-1
CDR3aa: CASRQGGRGEAFF
CDR3nt: TGTGCCAGCAGACAGGGCGGCAGGGGTGAAGCTTTCTTT

d_gene: NA
v_gene: TRBV2
abundance: NA
j_gene: TRBJ2-1
CDR3aa: CASRPNNEQFF
CDR3nt: TGTGCCAGCAGGCCGAACAATGAGCAGTTCTTC